Described below is a single T cell receptor (beta chain) sequence and its context. Its antigen remains unidentified. Given a much more abundant clone one base away, this may be a read error. TCRdb processed the reads anew with MiXCR; each CDR3 protein has one entry. The table includes 500,000 or so distinct CDR3 sequences, approximately 17% detected once. This sample stems from a study of T cell repertoires in cytomegalovirus infection. Study in general: Public TCR beta signatures marked donors with CMV infection and the matching HLA. Study-level points and caveats: Adding up the frequency of public TCR beta families identified people who carried CMV plus the relevant HLA. CMV-specific HLA-C-restricted TCR beta clonotypes dominated the ex vivo response.

Germline V lookup: CDR1 SGHVT, CDR2 SQSDAQ. CDR3 length: 10 residues. The germline V and J ends were trimmed by 8 bases and 7 bases, with 5 bases remaining between them. The origin of this receptor is a human donor in good health (CMV status not recorded). Some clones in this sample may be carry-over from other donors' samples. The sample taken for sequencing was CD8+ T cells from PBMCs. V usage is TRBV7-4 and J usage is TRBJ1-4; D gene ambiguous. CDR3 region: CASAVEKLFF. In DNA form, the CDR3 reads TGTGCCAGCGCCGTTGAAAAACTGTTTTTT. Based on the CDR3 plus reference TRBV7-4 and TRBJ1-4, the full variable domain is GAGVSQSPRYKVAKRGRDVALRCDSISGHVTLYWYRQTLGQGSEVLTYSQSDAQRDKSGRPSGRFSAERPERSVSTLKIQRTEQGDSAVYLCASAVEKLFFGSGTQLSVL.